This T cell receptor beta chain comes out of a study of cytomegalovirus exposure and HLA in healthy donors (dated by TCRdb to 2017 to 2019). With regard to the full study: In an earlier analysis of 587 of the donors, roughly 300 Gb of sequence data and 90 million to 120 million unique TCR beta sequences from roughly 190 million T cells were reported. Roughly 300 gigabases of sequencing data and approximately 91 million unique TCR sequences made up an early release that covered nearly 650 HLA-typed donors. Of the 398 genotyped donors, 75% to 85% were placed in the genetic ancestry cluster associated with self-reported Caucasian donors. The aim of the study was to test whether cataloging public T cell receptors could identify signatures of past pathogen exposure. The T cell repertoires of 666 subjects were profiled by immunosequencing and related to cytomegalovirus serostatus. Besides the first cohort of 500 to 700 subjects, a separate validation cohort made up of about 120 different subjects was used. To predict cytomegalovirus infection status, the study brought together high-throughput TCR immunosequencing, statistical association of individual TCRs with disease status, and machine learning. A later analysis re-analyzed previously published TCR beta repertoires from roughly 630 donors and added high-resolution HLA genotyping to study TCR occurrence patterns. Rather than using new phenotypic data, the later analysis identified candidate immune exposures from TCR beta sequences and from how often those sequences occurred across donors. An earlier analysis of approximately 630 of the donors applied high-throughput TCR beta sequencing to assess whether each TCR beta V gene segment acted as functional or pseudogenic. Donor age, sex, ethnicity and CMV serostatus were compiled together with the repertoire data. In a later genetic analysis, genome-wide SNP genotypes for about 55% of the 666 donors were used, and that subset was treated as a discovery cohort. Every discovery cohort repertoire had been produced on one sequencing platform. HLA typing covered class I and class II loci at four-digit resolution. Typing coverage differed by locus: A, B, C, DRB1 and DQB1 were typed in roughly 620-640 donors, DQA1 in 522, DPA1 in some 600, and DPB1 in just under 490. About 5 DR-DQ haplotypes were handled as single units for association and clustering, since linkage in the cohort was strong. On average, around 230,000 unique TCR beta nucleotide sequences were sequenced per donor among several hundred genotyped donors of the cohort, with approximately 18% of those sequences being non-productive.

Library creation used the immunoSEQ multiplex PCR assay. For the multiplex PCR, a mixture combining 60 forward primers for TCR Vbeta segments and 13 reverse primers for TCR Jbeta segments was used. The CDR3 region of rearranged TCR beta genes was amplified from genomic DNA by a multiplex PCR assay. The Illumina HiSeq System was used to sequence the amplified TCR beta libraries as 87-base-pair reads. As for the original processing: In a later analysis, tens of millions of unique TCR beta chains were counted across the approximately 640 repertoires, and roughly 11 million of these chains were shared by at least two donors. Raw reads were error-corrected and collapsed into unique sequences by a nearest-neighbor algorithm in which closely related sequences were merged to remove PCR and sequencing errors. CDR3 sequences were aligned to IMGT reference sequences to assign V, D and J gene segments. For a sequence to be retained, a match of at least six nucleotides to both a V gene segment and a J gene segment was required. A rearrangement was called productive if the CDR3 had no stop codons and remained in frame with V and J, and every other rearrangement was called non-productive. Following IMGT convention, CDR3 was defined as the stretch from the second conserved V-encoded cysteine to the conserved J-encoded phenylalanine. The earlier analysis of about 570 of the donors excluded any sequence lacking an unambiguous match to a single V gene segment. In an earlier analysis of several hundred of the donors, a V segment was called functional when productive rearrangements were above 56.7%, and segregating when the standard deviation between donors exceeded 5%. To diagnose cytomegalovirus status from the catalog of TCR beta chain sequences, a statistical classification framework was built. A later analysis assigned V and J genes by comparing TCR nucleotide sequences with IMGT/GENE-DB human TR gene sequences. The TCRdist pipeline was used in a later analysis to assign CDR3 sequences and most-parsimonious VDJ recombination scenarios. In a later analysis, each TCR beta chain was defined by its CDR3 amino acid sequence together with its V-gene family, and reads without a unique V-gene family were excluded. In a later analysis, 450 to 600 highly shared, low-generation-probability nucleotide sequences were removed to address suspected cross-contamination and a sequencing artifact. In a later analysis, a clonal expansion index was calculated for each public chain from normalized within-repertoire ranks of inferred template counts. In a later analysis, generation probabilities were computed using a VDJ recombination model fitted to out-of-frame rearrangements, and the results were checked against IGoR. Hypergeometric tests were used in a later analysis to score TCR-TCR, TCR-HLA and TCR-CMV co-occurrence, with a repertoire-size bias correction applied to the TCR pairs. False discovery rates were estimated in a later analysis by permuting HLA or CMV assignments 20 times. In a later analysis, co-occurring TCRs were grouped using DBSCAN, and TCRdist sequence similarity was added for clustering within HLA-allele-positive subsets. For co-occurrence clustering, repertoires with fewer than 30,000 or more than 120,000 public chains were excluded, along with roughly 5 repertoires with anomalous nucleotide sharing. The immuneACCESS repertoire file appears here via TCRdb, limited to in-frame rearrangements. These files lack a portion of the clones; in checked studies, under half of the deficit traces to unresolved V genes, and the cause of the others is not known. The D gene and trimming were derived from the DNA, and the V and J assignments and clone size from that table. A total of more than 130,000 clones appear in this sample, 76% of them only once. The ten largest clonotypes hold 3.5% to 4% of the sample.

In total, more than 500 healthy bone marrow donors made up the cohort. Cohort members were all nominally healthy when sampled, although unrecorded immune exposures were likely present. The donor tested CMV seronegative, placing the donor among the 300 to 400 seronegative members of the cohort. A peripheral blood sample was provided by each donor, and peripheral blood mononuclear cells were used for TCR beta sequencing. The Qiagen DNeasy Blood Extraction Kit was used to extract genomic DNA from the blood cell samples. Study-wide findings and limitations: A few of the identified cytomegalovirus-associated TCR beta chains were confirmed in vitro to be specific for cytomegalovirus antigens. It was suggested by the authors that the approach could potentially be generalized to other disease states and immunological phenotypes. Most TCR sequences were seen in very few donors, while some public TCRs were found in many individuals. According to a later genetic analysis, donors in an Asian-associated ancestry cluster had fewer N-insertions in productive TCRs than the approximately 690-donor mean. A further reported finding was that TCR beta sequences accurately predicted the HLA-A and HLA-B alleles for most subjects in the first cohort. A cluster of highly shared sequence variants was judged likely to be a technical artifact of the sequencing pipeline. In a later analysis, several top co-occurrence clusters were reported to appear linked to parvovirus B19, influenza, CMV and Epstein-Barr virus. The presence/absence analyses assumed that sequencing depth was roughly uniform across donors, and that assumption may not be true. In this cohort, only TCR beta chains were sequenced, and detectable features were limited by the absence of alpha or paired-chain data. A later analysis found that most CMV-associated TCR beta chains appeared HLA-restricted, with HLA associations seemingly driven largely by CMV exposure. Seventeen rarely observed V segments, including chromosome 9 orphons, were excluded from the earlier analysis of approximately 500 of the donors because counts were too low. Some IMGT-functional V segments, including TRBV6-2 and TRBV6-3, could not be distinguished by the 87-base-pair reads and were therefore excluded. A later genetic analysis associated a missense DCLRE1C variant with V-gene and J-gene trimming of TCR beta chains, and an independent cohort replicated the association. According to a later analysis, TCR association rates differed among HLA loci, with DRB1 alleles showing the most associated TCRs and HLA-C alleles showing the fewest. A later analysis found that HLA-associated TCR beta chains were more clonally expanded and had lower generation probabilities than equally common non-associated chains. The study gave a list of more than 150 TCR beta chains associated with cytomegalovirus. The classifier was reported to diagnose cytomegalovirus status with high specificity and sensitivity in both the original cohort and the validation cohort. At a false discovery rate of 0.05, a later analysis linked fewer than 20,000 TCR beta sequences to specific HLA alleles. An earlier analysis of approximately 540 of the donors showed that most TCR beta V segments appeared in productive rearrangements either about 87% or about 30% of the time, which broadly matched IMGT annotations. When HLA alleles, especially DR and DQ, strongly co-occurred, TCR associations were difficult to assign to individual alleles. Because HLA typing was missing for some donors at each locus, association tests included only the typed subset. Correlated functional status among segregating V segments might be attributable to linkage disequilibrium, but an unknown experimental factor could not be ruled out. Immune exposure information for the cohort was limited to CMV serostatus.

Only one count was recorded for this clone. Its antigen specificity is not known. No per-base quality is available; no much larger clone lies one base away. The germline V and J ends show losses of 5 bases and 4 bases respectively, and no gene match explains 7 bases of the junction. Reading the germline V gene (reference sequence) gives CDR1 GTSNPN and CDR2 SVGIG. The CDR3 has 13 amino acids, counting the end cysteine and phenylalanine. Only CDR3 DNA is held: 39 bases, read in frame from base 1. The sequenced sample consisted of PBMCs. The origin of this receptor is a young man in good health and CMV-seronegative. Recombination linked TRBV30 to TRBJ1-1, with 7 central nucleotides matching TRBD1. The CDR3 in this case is CAWEPDRATEAFF. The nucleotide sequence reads TGTGCCTGGGAACCCGACAGGGCCACTGAAGCTTTCTTT. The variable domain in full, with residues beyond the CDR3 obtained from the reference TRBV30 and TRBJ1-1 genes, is SQTIHQWPATLVQPVGSPLSLECTVEGTSNPNLYWYRQAAGRGLQLLFYSVGIGQISSEVPQNLSASRPQDRQFILSSKKLLLSDSGFYLCAWEPDRATEAFFGQGTRLTVV.